Detailed here is one T cell receptor beta chain. This sample is drawn from a study of blood T cell repertoires in COVID-19. Study-level background: Researchers got acute and convalescent COVID-19 samples from the United States, Italy and Spain. PBMCs, B-cell-depleted T cells, or T cells provided the cDNA or gDNA that made up the material.

Per the authors' pipeline: Estimates of nucleated cell counts were drawn from the amplification of reference gene primers. Sequenced by immunoSEQ multiplex PCR; TCRdb stores in-frame clones only, minus some. V and J calls and clone size come straight from that table; D and trimming were deduced from the DNA. The sample includes 83,000 or so clones, about 76% of them seen just once. The material sequenced was peripheral blood. This TCR was sampled from an elderly woman with acute or convalescent COVID-19.

As DNA, the CDR3 is TGTGCCAGCTCACCAGTCGCCCGACTATCAAACACCGGGGAGCTGTTTTTT. Translating it yields CASSPVARLSNTGELFF. The J gene is TRBJ2-2, the V gene TRBV18; D possibly corresponds to TRBD2 (5 bases). The CDR3 is 17 residues long. CDR1 KGHSH and CDR2 LQKENI come from the germline V gene. The V end was cut by 2 bases, the J end by 2 bases, with 15 bases between.